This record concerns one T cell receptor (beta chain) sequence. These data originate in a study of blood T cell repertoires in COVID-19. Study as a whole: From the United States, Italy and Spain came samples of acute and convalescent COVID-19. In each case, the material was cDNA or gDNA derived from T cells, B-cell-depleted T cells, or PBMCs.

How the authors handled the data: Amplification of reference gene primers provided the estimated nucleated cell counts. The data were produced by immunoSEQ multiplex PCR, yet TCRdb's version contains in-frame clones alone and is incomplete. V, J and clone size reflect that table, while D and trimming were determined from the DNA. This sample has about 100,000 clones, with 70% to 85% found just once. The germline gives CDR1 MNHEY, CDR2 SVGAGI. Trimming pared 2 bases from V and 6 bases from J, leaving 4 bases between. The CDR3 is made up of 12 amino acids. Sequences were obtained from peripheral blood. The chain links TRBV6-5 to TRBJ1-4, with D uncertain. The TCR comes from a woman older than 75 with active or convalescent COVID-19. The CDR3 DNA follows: TGTGCCAGCAGTTACACAGATGAAAAACTGTTTTTT. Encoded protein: CASSYTDEKLFF.